This section outlines one T cell receptor beta chain sequence together with its context. Its antigen remains unknown. The PCR used 60 Vbeta and 13 Jbeta primers. This table comes from immunoSEQ multiplex PCR, and its TCRdb copy is limited to in-frame clones, with some not included. The sample records roughly 170,000 clones, more than 70% being singletons. The CDR3 totals 15 residues. Germline V CDR1 and CDR2: LNHDA, SQIVND (reference sequence). The trim removed 3 bases at V and 6 bases at J, leaving 7 bases unmatched. The entry originates in a study of cytomegalovirus exposure and HLA in healthy donors. The study's findings and limits: Immune exposure information comprised only CMV serostatus. It emerged from a later analysis that several of the most significant clusters appeared to be linked to common viral pathogens.

Sequenced material: PBMCs. This sequence originates from a girl between 10 and 17 years old in good health and CMV-seronegative. The V and J genes are TRBV19 and TRBJ2-2; 7 bases are a match to TRBD2. The CDR3 nucleotides are TGTGCCAGTAGTATCCTGGGAGGGATGCCCGGGGAGCTGTTTTTT. As protein: CASSILGGMPGELFF.